Described below is a single T cell receptor (beta chain) sequence and its context. The CDR3 extends over 11 amino acids. The V gene's germline CDR1 is SEHNR and CDR2 FQNEAQ (reference sequence). Trimming removed 1 base at V and 7 bases at J, with 5 bases between. The data were obtained in a study of T cell responses to AZD1222 COVID-19 vaccine. The protocol was immunoSEQ multiplex PCR, while the TCRdb copy is restricted to in-frame clones and leaves out a portion. The profile shows 95,000 to 130,000 clones, roughly 93% of them singletons. The source material was peripheral blood, sampled on day 0 of AZD1222 vaccination. This receptor was obtained from an adult in good health. The J gene is TRBJ2-7, the V gene TRBV7-9; no reliable D call. This chain's CDR3 is CASSLGREQYF. CDR3 nucleotide sequence: TGTGCCAGCAGCTTAGGGCGTGAGCAGTACTTC.